The clone carrying this T cell receptor (beta chain) has more than one count but fewer than ten. Its antigen is not identified. TCRdb independently ran MiXCR on the 5' RACE reads; one entry per CDR3 protein. Of 16,000 or so distinct CDR3 sequences listed, 6.5% to 7% were seen once; the top ten hold about 20%. This entry comes from a study of spatial heterogeneity in lung cancer. Time point denoted: sample taken at primary tumor resection. Samples were obtained from some 72 donors, all untreated early-stage non-small cell lung cancer patients. The authors sequenced whole RNA from tumor, nontumor lung or frozen PBMC without sorting. Study results and caveats: Tumor T cell coverage was estimated at approximately 6.3% for alpha and more than 12% for beta chains. Counts of expanded intratumoral alpha and beta TCRs tracked tumor mutation counts. Regional and ubiquitous nonsynonymous mutations were tracked by counts of regional and ubiquitous expanded TCRs, respectively.

V was clipped by 5 bases and J by 8 bases; unmatched bases: 8. CDR1 and CDR2 from the germline V gene are SGHNT and YENEEA. This CDR3 contains 15 residues. This sequence was found in a female donor with early-stage non-small cell lung cancer. Sequenced material: lung tumor tissue, taken at surgery. This chain uses TRBV11-3 with TRBJ2-3, with 12 bases matching TRBD2. The CDR3 DNA is TGTGCCAGCAGCGAGACTAGCGGGGGCGCGTCTACGCAGTATTTT. This codes for CASSETSGGASTQYF.